The sequence of this T cell receptor (beta chain) was determined in a study of OX40 agonist ivuxolimab in advanced cancers. CDR3 size: 12 residues. Germline CDR1 SGHNT, CDR2 YENEEA. Trimming took 0 bases from V and 4 from J, leaving 2 bases between them. Sequencing used immunoSEQ multiplex PCR; TCRdb keeps in-frame clones, though not all of them. Found here are approximately 59,000 clones, 80% to 90% of them singletons; the top ten hold about 0.73%. The source was CD4+ or CD8+ T cells sorted from blood, collected in a trial of the OX40 agonist ivuxolimab. The TCR was taken from an adult with an advanced solid tumor such as melanoma, head and neck, liver or kidney cancer. This sequence joins TRBV11-3 and TRBJ2-3; no definite D call. Here the CDR3 DNA reads TGTGCCAGCAGCTTAGAAGCAGATACGCAGTATTTT. This encodes CASSLEADTQYF. The variable domain in full, completed from reference TRBV11-3 and TRBJ2-3, reads EAGVVQSPRYKIIEKKQPVAFWCNPISGHNTLYWYLQNLGQGPELLIRYENEEAVDDSQLPKDRFSAERLKGVDSTLKIQPAELGDSAVYLCASSLEADTQYFGPGTRLTVL.